The sequence of this T cell receptor beta chain was determined in a study of blood T cell repertoires in COVID-19. This clone appeared once. Sequencing used immunoSEQ multiplex PCR; TCRdb keeps in-frame clones, though not all of them. The repertoire holds 210,000 or so clones, with over 80% as singletons. The source is a young woman who had been exposed to COVID-19. The sequenced sample consisted of PBMCs or T cells enriched from blood (not recorded which).

Written as DNA, the CDR3 is TGTGCCACCAGCAGAGGTCGTCGGGCGGGAGGGCCAAGCAATGAGCAGTTCTTC. Protein: CATSRGRRAGGPSNEQFF. This sequence joins TRBV15 and TRBJ2-1, with 9 bases lining up with TRBD2. After removal of 1 base from V and 6 bases from J, the junction contained 13 bases not matched to a gene. The CDR3 extends over 18 amino acids. Germline CDR1 LNHNV, CDR2 YYDKDF (reference sequence).